This is a list of T cell receptor beta chains from one sample in a study of response to subunit inactivated influenza vaccine. From the RT-PCR reads, TCRdb called clonotypes with MiXCR, one entry per CDR3 protein. The sample contains hundreds of thousands of distinct CDR3 sequences, 9.5% to 12% of which appear only once. Sequenced material: PBMCs from blood, taken 35 to 45 days after vaccination. All receptors derive from a man aged 50 to 60 who received an inactivated influenza vaccine. The CDR3 runs from the conserved cysteine through the conserved F or W. Fields, in order: clone size, D gene, V gene, J gene, CDR3 protein, CDR3 DNA. D genes are given only for firm matches. Where a row states a size, it is once, few, many or the class of an expanded clone; other rows omit it.

>NA|TRBD1|TRBV7-8|TRBJ2-5
CASREPVGQDGETQYF
TGTGCCAGCAGAGAACCAGTGGGACAGGACGGCGAGACCCAGTACTTC
>few|TRBD1|TRBV7-2|TRBJ1-2
CASSLDRGTNYGYTF
TGTGCCAGCAGCTTAGACAGGGGGACCAACTATGGCTACACCTTC
>NA|NA|TRBV5-1|TRBJ2-1
CASSLDRGGEQFF
TGCGCCAGCAGCTTGGACAGGGGAGGGGAGCAGTTCTTC
>few|NA|TRBV20-1|TRBJ1-3
CSAPGTTRNTIYF
TGCAGTGCCCCCGGGACAACCAGAAACACCATATATTTT
>few|TRBD1|TRBV28|TRBJ1-3
CASSPGQERNTIYF
TGTGCCAGCAGCCCGGGACAGGAAAGAAACACCATATATTTT
>many|NA|TRBV10-2|TRBJ1-1
CASSATKQGEAFF
TGCGCCAGCAGTGCCACGAAACAGGGAGAAGCTTTCTTT
>few|TRBD2|TRBV27|TRBJ2-1
CASSLLVGAGGGNEQFF
TGTGCCAGCAGTTTACTTGTGGGAGCGGGGGGAGGTAATGAGCAGTTCTTC
>NA|TRBD1|TRBV12-3/TRBV12-4|TRBJ1-1
CASSFGDSGFNTEAFF
TGTGCCAGCAGTTTTGGGGACAGCGGATTCAACACTGAAGCTTTCTTT
>many|NA|TRBV29-1|TRBJ1-1
CSVGQENTEAFF
TGCAGCGTTGGACAGGAGAACACTGAAGCTTTCTTT
>NA|NA|TRBV4-2|TRBJ2-1
CASSQVPGAQFF
TGTGCCAGCAGCCAAGTCCCGGGAGCCCAGTTCTTC
>few|NA|TRBV6-2/TRBV6-3|TRBJ1-2
CASSPGPGGGYTF
TGTGCCAGCAGCCCCGGCCCGGGAGGTGGCTACACCTTC
>many|NA|TRBV20-1|TRBJ1-4
CSSLSGAGEKLFF
TGCAGTTCTTTGTCGGGGGCGGGGGAAAAACTGTTTTTT
>NA|NA|TRBV20-1|TRBJ1-2
CSASAGVSYGYTF
TGCAGTGCTAGTGCGGGGGTTTCCTATGGCTACACCTTC
>few|NA|TRBV4-2|TRBJ1-1
CASSQGIRDINTEAFF
TGTGCCAGCAGCCAAGGGATCCGGGACATAAACACTGAAGCTTTCTTT
>NA|TRBD2|TRBV4-2|TRBJ2-5
CASSPSGGLTETQYF
TGTGCCAGCAGCCCGAGCGGGGGCCTGACAGAGACCCAGTACTTC
>NA|TRBD2|TRBV10-3|TRBJ2-7
CASRGGEGEQYF
TGTGCCTCGCGGGGAGGGGAAGGAGAGCAGTACTTC
>NA|TRBD2|TRBV24-1|TRBJ2-5
CATSGSGLGAETQYF
TGTGCCACCAGTGGAAGTGGACTAGGGGCAGAGACCCAGTACTTC
>NA|TRBD1|TRBV9|TRBJ2-7
CASSAGTGPVHEQYF
TGTGCCAGCAGCGCCGGGACAGGGCCTGTCCACGAGCAGTACTTC
>few|TRBD1|TRBV5-6|TRBJ2-3
CASSLRGGAYTDTQYF
TGTGCCAGCAGCTTGCGAGGGGGCGCGTACACAGATACGCAGTATTTT
>few|NA|TRBV18|TRBJ2-7
CASSSQQGGGYEQYF
TGTGCCAGCTCAAGCCAACAGGGAGGTGGCTACGAGCAGTACTTC
>once|NA|TRBV2|TRBJ2-3
CASSEVSETLADTQYF
TGTGCCAGCAGTGAAGTTTCCGAGACATTGGCAGATACGCAGTATTTT
>many|NA|TRBV4-1|TRBJ1-2
CASSQETGNYGYTF
TGCGCCAGCAGCCAAGAGACGGGGAACTATGGCTACACCTTC
>NA|NA|TRBV30|TRBJ1-6
CAWTNGQKSSYNSPLHF
TGTGCCTGGACCAACGGGCAGAAAAGCTCCTATAATTCACCCCTCCACTTT
>few|NA|TRBV3-1|TRBJ2-2
CASSRPRIATGELFF
TGTGCCAGCAGCCGTCCTAGAATTGCAACCGGGGAGCTGTTTTTT
>many|TRBD1|TRBV24-1|TRBJ2-5
CATSRQGTQETQYF
TGTGCCACCAGCAGACAGGGAACCCAAGAGACCCAGTACTTC
>few|TRBD2|TRBV3-1|TRBJ2-7
CASSQDRLAGLEQYF
TGTGCCAGCAGCCAAGATCGCCTAGCGGGGCTCGAGCAGTACTTC
>NA|NA|TRBV4-1|TRBJ2-1
CASSVGGGDEQFF
TGCGCCAGCAGCGTAGGTGGGGGTGATGAGCAGTTCTTC
>many|TRBD1|TRBV5-1|TRBJ2-7
CASSTGQGGYEQYF
TGCGCCAGCAGCACCGGACAGGGCGGCTACGAGCAGTACTTC
>many|NA|TRBV12-3/TRBV12-4|TRBJ1-3
CASSPSGNTIYF
TGTGCCAGCAGTCCCTCTGGAAACACCATATATTTT
>few|NA|TRBV7-2|TRBJ2-1
CASSFKTYEQFF
TGTGCCAGCAGCTTTAAGACCTATGAGCAGTTCTTC
>few|NA|TRBV29-1|TRBJ2-5
CSVWARRATETQYF
TGCAGCGTTTGGGCCCGGCGCGCCACGGAGACCCAGTACTTC
>few|NA|TRBV10-3|TRBJ1-4
CAISESGFREKLFF
TGTGCCATCAGTGAGTCAGGGTTTCGTGAAAAACTGTTTTTT
>NA|NA|TRBV20-1|TRBJ2-3
CSALGVTDTQYF
TGCAGTGCTCTGGGAGTGACAGATACGCAGTATTTT
>NA|NA|TRBV29-1|TRBJ1-2
CSVDNDGLPNYGYTF
TGCAGCGTTGATAACGACGGCCTGCCTAACTATGGCTACACCTTC
>many|NA|TRBV6-2/TRBV6-3|TRBJ2-2
CASSYSISRVRTGELFF
TGTGCCAGCAGTTACTCGATATCCAGGGTCCGCACCGGGGAGCTGTTTTTT
>many|NA|TRBV24-1|TRBJ2-2
CATSDPQGTTANTGELFF
TGTGCCACCAGTGATCCACAAGGGACAACCGCGAACACCGGGGAGCTGTTTTTT
>many|NA|TRBV4-2|TRBJ1-3
CASSQDAYTGNTIYF
TGTGCCAGCAGCCAGGACGCTTACACTGGAAACACCATATATTTT
>many|NA|TRBV20-1|TRBJ2-2
CSARTAGELFF
TGCAGTGCCAGGACGGCCGGGGAGCTGTTTTTT
>NA|TRBD1|TRBV20-1|TRBJ2-7
CSAEGIGTGGYEQYF
TGCAGTGCGGAAGGGATTGGGACAGGGGGCTACGAGCAGTACTTC